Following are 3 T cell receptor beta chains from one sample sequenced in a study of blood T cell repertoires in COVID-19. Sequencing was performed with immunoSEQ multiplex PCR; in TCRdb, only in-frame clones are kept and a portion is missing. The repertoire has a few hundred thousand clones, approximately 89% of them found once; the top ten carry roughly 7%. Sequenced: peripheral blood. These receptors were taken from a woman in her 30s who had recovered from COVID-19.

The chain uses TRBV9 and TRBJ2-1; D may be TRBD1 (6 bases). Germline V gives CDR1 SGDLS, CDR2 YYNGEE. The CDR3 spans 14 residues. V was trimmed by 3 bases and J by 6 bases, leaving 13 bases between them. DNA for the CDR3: TGTGCCAGCAGCGCACAGGGAGACGGCAATGAGCAGTTCTTC. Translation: CASSAQGDGNEQFF.

The CDR3 region is CASSYSRGNEQFF. CDR3 nucleotide sequence: TGTGCCAGCAGTTACTCGCGGGGCAATGAGCAGTTCTTC. V usage is TRBV6-6 and J usage is TRBJ2-1; a possible D gene is TRBD2 (6 bases). V gave up 0 bases and J gave up 6 bases, with 6 bases separating them. The CDR3 is 13 residues long. The germline gives CDR1 MNHNY, CDR2 SVGAGI (reference sequence).

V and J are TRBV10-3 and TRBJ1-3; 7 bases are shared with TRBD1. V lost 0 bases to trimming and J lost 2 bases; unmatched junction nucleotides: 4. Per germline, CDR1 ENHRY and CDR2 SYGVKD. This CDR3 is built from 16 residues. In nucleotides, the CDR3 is TGTGCCATCAGTGAGTCGGGACAGAGAACTGGAAACACCATATATTTT. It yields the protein CAISESGQRTGNTIYF.